One and the same sample provided the 27 T cell receptor beta chains below, sequenced in a study of blood T cell repertoires in COVID-19. Sequencing used immunoSEQ multiplex PCR; TCRdb keeps in-frame clones, though not all of them. The sample gives around 31,000 clones, approximately 90% of which show up once; about 16% is in the top ten. The sample comprised peripheral blood. These TCRs come from a man older than 75 with acute or convalescent COVID-19.

The J gene is TRBJ1-2, the V gene TRBV28; 8 bases are shared with TRBD1. The germline gives CDR1 MDHEN, CDR2 SYDVKM. The CDR3 extends over 14 amino acids. The ends lost 3 bases at V and 6 bases at J; junction bases unmatched: 6. The CDR3 DNA is TGTGCCAGCAGTTTGGACAGGGTTTCAGATGGCTACACCTTC. Translating gives CASSLDRVSDGYTF.

The J gene is TRBJ2-6, the V gene TRBV19; 10 bases agree with TRBD2. V shed 4 bases, J shed 0 bases, and the junction held 3 bases outside the gene matches. This CDR3 has 17 residues. Germline V gene data show CDR1 as LNHDA and CDR2 as SQIVND (reference sequence). The CDR3 here is CASSRTSGASGANVLTF. The CDR3 DNA follows: TGTGCCAGTAGTAGAACTAGCGGGGCCTCTGGGGCCAACGTCCTGACTTTC.

This chain connects TRBV10-1 to TRBJ1-6; 7 nucleotides agree with TRBD1. The V segment lost 4 bases and the J segment 9 bases; nucleotides outside the gene matches: 3. CDR3 size: 13 residues. CDR1 and CDR2 (germline): WNHNN, SYGVQD (reference sequence). The CDR3 nucleotides read TGCGCCAGCAGTGGACAGGGTGGTTCACCCCTCCACTTT. Translated, it gives CASSGQGGSPLHF.

This CDR3 is CASSLTGQNLGYTF. The CDR3 coding sequence is TGTGCCAGCAGCCTAACTGGACAGAATCTTGGCTACACCTTC. This chain links TRBV5-4 with TRBJ1-2; D possibly corresponds to TRBD1 (6 bases). V was pared by 4 bases and J by 7 bases, with 17 bases between. The length of the CDR3 is 14 residues. In germline, CDR1 is SGHNT, CDR2 YYREEE (reference sequence).

The rearrangement joins TRBV2 to TRBJ2-2; 8 bases are a match to TRBD1. The CDR3 sequence is 15 residues long. V shed 6 bases and J 4 bases; nucleotides not matched to a gene: 7. Germline assignment: CDR1 SNHLY and CDR2 FYNNEI. CDR3 residues: CASSKRTGSTGELFF. CDR3 bases: TGTGCCAGCAGCAAAAGGACAGGGAGCACCGGGGAGCTGTTTTTT.

The V and J genes are TRBV9 and TRBJ1-1; 9 bases agree with TRBD1. There are 14 residues in the CDR3. Looked up from germline, CDR1 is SGDLS and CDR2 is YYNGEE. V gave up 2 bases and J gave up 8 bases; unmatched junction bases: 7. CDR3 sequence (DNA): TGTGCCAGCAGCGTTACCGGGACAGGGACCGAAGCTTTCTTT. Translated, it gives CASSVTGTGTEAFF.

The CDR3 protein is CASSFETGWLLRETQYF. In nucleotides, the CDR3 is TGTGCCAGCAGCTTTGAGACAGGGTGGCTTTTGCGAGAGACCCAGTACTTC. The gene calls are TRBV7-9 and TRBJ2-5; 7 bases match TRBD1. Germline V gene sequence: CDR1 SEHNR, CDR2 FQNEAQ (reference sequence). V lost 3 bases and J lost 4; bases outside the gene matches: 14. This CDR3 spans 17 amino acids.

The genes are TRBV7-2 and TRBJ1-5; D not certain. This CDR3 has 14 amino acids. CDR1 is SGHTA and CDR2 is FQGNSA in the germline V gene. Trimming left V 4 bases short and J 2 bases short, with 9 bases between. CDR3 nucleotide sequence: TGTGCCAGCAGCTCCCGTCTAGGCAATCAGCCCCAGCATTTT. As protein: CASSSRLGNQPQHF.

The V and J genes are TRBV6-5 and TRBJ1-1, with 9 nucleotides matching TRBD1. Germline CDR1 reads MNHEY; CDR2 reads SVGAGI. The CDR3 covers 14 residues. V was pared by 5 bases and J by 1 base, with 2 bases of the junction left unmatched. The chain's CDR3 is CASSPDRGNTEAFF. The DNA of the CDR3 is TGTGCCAGCAGTCCGGACAGGGGGAACACTGAAGCTTTCTTT.

V gene TRBV25-1 combines with J gene TRBJ1-2, with TRBD1 matching 10 bases. The CDR3 is 15 residues long. The germline gives CDR1 MGHDK, CDR2 SYGVNS. V was pared by 8 bases and J by 2 bases, with 8 bases of the junction left unmatched. As DNA, the CDR3 is TGTGCCAGCTCCTACCCGACAGGGGGCAACTATGGCTACACCTTC. This codes for CASSYPTGGNYGYTF.

The V call is TRBV2, the J call TRBJ2-2; TRBD1 agrees at 10 bases. Trimming removed 6 bases from V and 4 bases from J; junction bases left unmatched: 11. The CDR3 has 17 residues. Germline V lookup: CDR1 SNHLY, CDR2 FYNNEI. This CDR3 is CASRPGTGVQATGELFF. The CDR3 DNA sequence: TGTGCCAGCAGGCCCGGGACAGGGGTGCAGGCCACCGGGGAGCTGTTTTTT. Drawing the rest from reference TRBV2 and TRBJ2-2, the complete variable domain is EPEVTQTPSHQVTQMGQEVILRCVPISNHLYFYWYRQILGQKVEFLVSFYNNEISEKSEIFDDQFSVERPDGSNFTLKIRSTKLEDSAMYFCASRPGTGVQATGELFFGEGSRLTVL.

The chain couples TRBV2 to TRBJ1-1; possibly TRBD1 for D (6 bases). V lost 8 bases, J lost 0 bases, and 10 bases lay in between. The length of the CDR3 is 13 residues. Germline CDR1 is SNHLY and CDR2 is FYNNEI. CDR3 region: CASRQEMNTEAFF. As DNA, the CDR3 is TGTGCCAGCCGACAGGAGATGAACACTGAAGCTTTCTTT.

This sequence joins TRBV24-1 and TRBJ1-5; 8 bases align to TRBD1. V was pared by 3 bases and J by 4 bases, with 7 bases of the junction left unmatched. This CDR3 is built from 16 residues. Germline V gene sequence: CDR1 KGHDR, CDR2 SFDVKD. CDR3 DNA sequence: TGTGCCACCAGTGATCCAGGGGGCGAGCCGAATCAGCCCCAGCATTTT. Encoded protein: CATSDPGGEPNQPQHF.

The chain is built from TRBV4-2 and TRBJ2-2, with 7 positions matching TRBD1. The CDR3 has 17 amino acids. The trim removed 1 base at V and 1 base at J, leaving 6 bases unmatched. The germline gives CDR1 LGHNA, CDR2 YNFKEQ. CDR3 in DNA: TGTGCCAGCAGCCAAGGGGTACAGGGGCGGAACACCGGGGAGCTGTTTTTT. Residues: CASSQGVQGRNTGELFF.

This clone was seen once. This rearrangement joins TRBV5-1 to TRBJ2-4; D is perhaps TRBD1 (6 bases). The CDR3 consists of 14 residues. V lost 1 base and J lost 6, with 11 bases in between. Germline lookup yields CDR1 SGHRS and CDR2 YFSETQ. The CDR3 sequence: CASSLLGQPNIQYF. The CDR3 region has the DNA TGCGCCAGCAGCTTGCTGGGACAACCAAACATTCAGTACTTC.

The table lists this clone with a count of one. This chain connects TRBV18 to TRBJ2-5; 10 nucleotides align to TRBD2. CDR3 length: 16 residues. V gave up 1 base and J gave up 4 bases; unmatched junction bases: 6. Germline values: CDR1 KGHSH, CDR2 LQKENI. CDR3 sequence: CASSPLSGGATETQYF. CDR3 in DNA: TGTGCCAGCTCACCACTGAGCGGGGGGGCCACAGAGACCCAGTACTTC.

The chain has TRBV3-1 (or the pseudogene TRBV3-2) and TRBJ1-5; the match to TRBD1 covers 9 bases. This CDR3 comprises 15 residues. Germline loops: CDR1 LGHDT, CDR2 YNNKEL (reference sequence). The J segment lost 6 bases and the V segment lost 4 bases, leaving 7 bases of the junction unmatched. The DNA for the CDR3 is TGTGCCAGCAGCCTTGGGACAGGGCAGGGTCAGCCCCAGCATTTT. Translated, it gives CASSLGTGQGQPQHF.

V and J are TRBV27 and TRBJ1-2, with D tentatively TRBD1 (6 bases). There are 13 residues in the CDR3. Between the trimmed V and J ends, which lost 2 bases and 4 bases, there was a span of 8 bases. CDR1 MNHEY and CDR2 SMNVEV come from the germline V gene (reference sequence). The CDR3 sequence: CASSLQGSYGYTF. The CDR3 region has the DNA TGTGCCAGCAGTTTACAGGGGTCCTATGGCTACACCTTC.

The rearrangement joins TRBV3-1 (or the pseudogene TRBV3-2) to TRBJ1-2; possible D gene TRBD1, 5 bases. The CDR3 contains 15 residues. Germline loops: CDR1 LGHDT, CDR2 YNNKEL (reference sequence). Trimming stripped 1 base from V and 1 base from J, with 10 bases between. The CDR3, as DNA: TGTGCCAGCAGCCAAGTGGGGCAGCTTAACTATGGCTACACCTTC. Protein: CASSQVGQLNYGYTF.

The chain carries TRBV3-1 (or the pseudogene TRBV3-2) and TRBJ2-1; the match to TRBD1 covers 10 bases. Germline V gene data show CDR1 as LGHDT and CDR2 as YNNKEL (reference sequence). V was pared by 1 base and J by 7 bases, with 7 bases of the junction left unmatched. The CDR3 has 16 residues. This chain's CDR3 is CASSQAPGQGPNEQFF. Here the CDR3 DNA reads TGTGCCAGCAGCCAAGCTCCGGGACAGGGGCCTAATGAGCAGTTCTTC.

There are a few counts of this clone. The junction and the germline gene differ at one end; a read error may be behind it. The rearrangement joins TRBV5-1 to TRBJ2-7; a possible D gene is TRBD2 (7 bases). CDR1 is SGHRS and CDR2 is YFSETQ in the germline V gene. This CDR3 spans 13 amino acids. CDR3 nucleotides: TGCGCCAGCAGCTTGGCGCGGGGGCCCGTTGAAGATTTC. Amino acid sequence: CASSLARGPVEDF.

V is TRBV5-1 and J is TRBJ2-3; tentative D call: TRBD2 (6 bases). The V end was cut by 0 bases, the J end by 2 bases, with 10 bases between. Germline assignment: CDR1 SGHRS and CDR2 YFSETQ. This CDR3 region has 15 residues. This chain's CDR3 is CASSLGSGNTDTQYF. The CDR3 region has the DNA TGCGCCAGCAGCTTGGGTAGCGGAAACACAGATACGCAGTATTTT.

The V call is TRBV3-1 (or the pseudogene TRBV3-2), the J call TRBJ1-3; 8 bases are a match to TRBD1. J lost 9 bases, V lost 4 bases, and 5 bases had no gene match. Per germline, CDR1 LGHDT and CDR2 YNNKEL (reference sequence). CDR3 length: 13 amino acids. The CDR3 loop is CASSRQGAGTIYF. The CDR3 bases are TGTGCCAGCAGCCGGCAGGGGGCTGGCACCATATATTTT.

CDR3 nucleotide sequence: TGCGCCAGCAGCCTGGGACTAGCGGGGGCAGCCTTGAGAGAGACCCAGTACTTC. Its translation is CASSLGLAGAALRETQYF. This chain links TRBV4-1 with TRBJ2-5, with 14 positions matching TRBD2. Germline V lookup: CDR1 MGHRA, CDR2 YSYEKL. V was clipped by 4 bases and J by 4 bases; unmatched bases: 11. The CDR3 covers 18 residues.

The gene calls are TRBV27 and TRBJ2-1, with a possible D match to TRBD1 (5 bases). Germline V gene sequence: CDR1 MNHEY, CDR2 SMNVEV (reference sequence). The CDR3 loop spans 15 amino acids. The germline V and J ends were trimmed by 5 bases and 7 bases, with 18 bases remaining between them. CDR3 sequence reads: CASSLNVFGANEQFF. The DNA of the CDR3 is TGTGCCAGCAGTCTCAACGTATTTGGGGCGAATGAGCAGTTCTTC.

Written as DNA, the CDR3 is TGTGCCAGCAGCCCGATCGGGACAAACACTGAAGCTTTCTTT. This translates into CASSPIGTNTEAFF. The chain recombines TRBV28 with TRBJ1-1, with a weak D call TRBD1 (6 bases). CDR3 size: 14 residues. Trimming removed 6 bases at V and 2 bases at J, with 13 bases between. Germline CDR1 reads MDHEN; CDR2 reads SYDVKM.

J is TRBJ1-1 and V is TRBV2; 8 positions agree with TRBD1. V was clipped by 3 bases and J by 6 bases; unmatched bases: 9. The germline V gene has CDR1 SNHLY and CDR2 FYNNEI. CDR3 length: 15 residues. The CDR3 DNA reads TGTGCCAGCAGTGATTTGTCAGGGGGCTTTGCTGAAGCTTTCTTT. This encodes CASSDLSGGFAEAFF.